This TCR beta chain was sequenced for a study of T cells in Graves' hyperthyroidism and ophthalmopathy. Amplification targeted TCR beta CDR3 regions from RNA transcripts. RT-PCR in the first round (using the HTBI primer set) targeted the TCR CDR3. TCRdb itself ran the multiplex PCR reads through MiXCR, one entry per CDR3 protein. The sample yields 550,000 to 600,000 distinct CDR3 sequences, about 43% seen once. Patients showing uncontrolled infection, other autoimmune disease, pregnancy or lactation were ineligible. Sequencing was carried out using peripheral blood or thyroid tissue (not recorded which). The clonotype originates from an adult woman with Graves' disease, either hyperthyroidism or ophthalmopathy (not recorded which).

CDR3 DNA: TGTGCCAGCAGTTTATATAGTCTAGCGGGAGACGAGCAGTACTTC. Translation: CASSLYSLAGDEQYF. V usage is TRBV7-9 and J usage is TRBJ2-7; 10 bases are a match to TRBD2. The CDR3 spans 15 residues. V dropped 6 bases and J dropped 5; count of bases not matched to a gene: 10. Germline V lookup: CDR1 SEHNR, CDR2 FQNEAQ (reference sequence).